Listed here is a single T cell receptor (beta chain). Germline CDR1 ENHRY, CDR2 SYGVKD. The CDR3 is 13 amino acids. The V segment lost 4 bases and the J segment 6 bases; nucleotides outside the gene matches: 6. The data were taken from a study of T cell changes during pregnancy in multiple sclerosis. Sequenced by immunoSEQ multiplex PCR; TCRdb stores in-frame clones only, minus some. This repertoire shows around 35,000 clones, almost 95% found once; its top ten account for approximately 0.41%. The TCR was taken from a female donor in good health, enrolled as a control in a pregnancy study. This sequence joins TRBV10-3 and TRBJ2-7; 7 bases fit TRBD1. The sequencing here drew on CD4+ T cells from peripheral blood mononuclear cells, taken in the third trimester of pregnancy. The CDR3 loop is CAISVGQVPEQYF. CDR3 nucleotides: TGTGCCATCAGTGTTGGACAGGTACCCGAGCAGTACTTC.